The rows below give T cell receptor beta chains drawn from one sample of a study of blood T cell repertoires in COVID-19. Repertoires were generated with immunoSEQ multiplex PCR, while TCRdb's copy carries only in-frame clones and drops some. The repertoire consists of hundreds of thousands of clones, with roughly 83% occurring once and the leading ten covering 2% to 2.5%. Sequencing was performed on PBMCs or T cells enriched from blood (not recorded which). These receptors all stem from a woman aged 45-65 years who had recovered from COVID-19. CDR3s include the opening cysteine and the closing phenylalanine or tryptophan. A D gene is named only where the DNA matches it firmly. Size is omitted from some rows. Given values are once, few, many or a class for expanded clones.

CDR3 protein,CDR3 DNA,D gene,V gene,J gene,clone size
CASSLDPQGHEQYF,TGTGCCAGCAGCCTAGACCCCCAGGGCCACGAGCAGTACTTC,.,TRBV9,TRBJ2-7,.
CASSFSGGGQFF,TGTGCCAGCAGTTTCTCAGGGGGTGGGCAGTTCTTC,TRBD1,TRBV12-3/TRBV12-4,TRBJ2-1,.
CASSLGQGEDTQYF,TGCGCCAGCAGCTTGGGGCAGGGGGAAGATACGCAGTATTTT,TRBD1,TRBV5-1,TRBJ2-3,once
CASSRGSPETQYF,TGCGCCAGCAGCAGGGGAAGTCCAGAGACCCAGTACTTC,.,TRBV5-1,TRBJ2-5,.
CSAGTVAYYGYTF,TGCAGCGCCGGGACAGTCGCCTACTATGGCTACACCTTC,TRBD1,TRBV29-1,TRBJ1-2,.
CASSRTENYGYTF,TGTGCCAGCAGCCGCACAGAGAACTATGGCTACACCTTC,.,TRBV7-8,TRBJ1-2,.
CASSYRDSSYEQYF,TGTGCCAGCAGCTATCGGGACAGCTCCTACGAGCAGTACTTC,TRBD1,TRBV7-8,TRBJ2-7,.
CASSFQGAGGNTIYF,TGTGCCAGCAGCTTTCAAGGGGCTGGAGGAAACACCATATATTTT,.,TRBV5-6,TRBJ1-3,.
CASSLSLAGATDTQYF,TGTGCCAGCAGTTTAAGCCTAGCGGGAGCTACAGATACGCAGTATTTT,TRBD2,TRBV28,TRBJ2-3,.
CASSQLSFRGTNEKLFF,TGTGCCAGCAGCCAATTGTCATTCAGGGGAACTAATGAAAAACTGTTTTTT,.,TRBV3-1/TRBV3-2,TRBJ1-4,.
CASSLGRDNQGTDTQYF,TGCGCCAGCAGCTTGGGTCGGGACAACCAAGGCACAGATACGCAGTATTTT,.,TRBV5-1,TRBJ2-3,few
CASSYMTGGSEQYF,TGTGCCAGCAGTTATATGACAGGGGGCTCCGAGCAGTACTTC,TRBD1,TRBV6-5,TRBJ2-7,.
CASSAGDEQFF,TGTGCCAGCAGTGCCGGGGATGAGCAGTTCTTC,.,TRBV6-4,TRBJ2-1,.
CASRLGGSGNTIYF,TGTGCCAGTCGGTTAGGGGGCTCTGGAAACACCATATATTTT,.,TRBV7-2,TRBJ1-3,.
CACGQGAPLGAFF,TGTGCCTGTGGACAGGGGGCACCCCTGGGAGCTTTCTTT,TRBD1,TRBV19,TRBJ1-1,.
CASSLGRSNYGYTF,TGTGCCAGCAGCTTAGGGCGGTCGAACTATGGCTACACCTTC,.,TRBV11-3,TRBJ1-2,.
CASSLAREETQYF,TGCGCCAGCAGCTTGGCCCGGGAAGAGACCCAGTACTTC,.,TRBV5-1,TRBJ2-5,once
CASSVNRGFSSPLHF,TGTGCCAGCAGCGTAAACAGGGGTTTTAGTTCACCCCTCCACTTT,TRBD1,TRBV9,TRBJ1-6,.
CASSLRRGGVGGNQPQHF,TGTGCCAGCAGTTTACGCCGGGGCGGGGTAGGTGGAAATCAGCCCCAGCATTTT,.,TRBV27,TRBJ1-5,.
CASSLDGAGVFGELFF,TGTGCTAGCAGCTTAGATGGAGCGGGGGTTTTCGGGGAGCTGTTTTTT,TRBD2,TRBV7-7,TRBJ2-2,few
CAGAGGKDSNQPQHF,TGTGCCGGGGCGGGGGGTAAGGATAGCAATCAGCCCCAGCATTTT,.,TRBV6-5,TRBJ1-5,.
CASSPGTASYEQYF,TGTGCCAGCAGCCCCGGGACAGCTTCCTACGAGCAGTACTTC,TRBD1,TRBV28,TRBJ2-7,.
CASSEQGAGTEAFF,TGTGCCAGCAGTGAACAGGGGGCAGGCACTGAAGCTTTCTTT,TRBD1,TRBV2,TRBJ1-1,.
CAWTHLAGTQYF,TGTGCCTGGACCCACCTGGCGGGGACCCAGTACTTC,.,TRBV30,TRBJ2-5,few
CASSYGVRGDTEAFF,TGTGCCAGCAGTTATGGCGTCCGGGGGGACACTGAAGCTTTCTTT,.,TRBV6-2/TRBV6-3,TRBJ1-1,few
CASSPGQTTNEKLFF,TGTGCCAGTAGTCCCGGACAGACAACTAATGAAAAACTGTTTTTT,.,TRBV19,TRBJ1-4,.
CASSPTRGMAYGYTF,TGTGCCAGCAGCCCTACCAGGGGGATGGCCTATGGCTACACCTTC,TRBD1,TRBV28,TRBJ1-2,few
CASSRFSGSAYEQYF,TGTGCCAGCAGCCGCTTTTCAGGGTCGGCCTACGAGCAGTACTTC,.,TRBV7-2,TRBJ2-7,.
CAISEPGHYEQYF,TGTGCCATCAGTGAGCCCGGTCACTACGAGCAGTACTTC,.,TRBV10-3,TRBJ2-7,.
CASSQGTGDTQYF,TGTGCCAGCAGTCAGGGGACAGGGGATACGCAGTATTTT,TRBD1,TRBV27,TRBJ2-3,.
CASSPRTDSSYEQYF,TGTGCCAGCTCACCACGGACGGACAGCTCCTACGAGCAGTACTTC,.,TRBV18,TRBJ2-7,.
CASTAGVGSYEQYF,TGTGCCAGCACGGCGGGAGTTGGTTCCTACGAGCAGTACTTC,TRBD2,TRBV3-1/TRBV3-2,TRBJ2-7,.
CASSLAGPSTDTQYF,TGTGCCAGCAGTTTGGCGGGACCTAGCACAGATACGCAGTATTTT,.,TRBV28,TRBJ2-3,.
CASSPWGQRGTEAFF,TGTGCCAGCAGTCCTTGGGGACAGAGAGGCACTGAAGCTTTCTTT,TRBD1,TRBV27,TRBJ1-1,.
CASSLGAGQPQHF,TGTGCCAGCAGTTTGGGAGCGGGGCAGCCCCAGCATTTT,.,TRBV2,TRBJ1-5,.
CASSPNPVGANYGYTF,TGTGCCAGCAGTCCGAACCCTGTGGGCGCTAACTATGGCTACACCTTC,.,TRBV5-5,TRBJ1-2,.
CASSLDGTGRYEQYF,TGTGCCAGCAGCTTAGATGGGACAGGGCGTTACGAGCAGTACTTC,TRBD1,TRBV7-6,TRBJ2-7,once
CASSLVSGSNTEAFF,TGTGCCAGCAGCTTAGTGAGCGGCTCGAACACTGAAGCTTTCTTT,.,TRBV7-2,TRBJ1-1,.
CASSYFPSVGYEQYF,TGTGCCAGCAGTTACTTCCCTAGCGTGGGCTACGAGCAGTACTTC,.,TRBV6-5,TRBJ2-7,.